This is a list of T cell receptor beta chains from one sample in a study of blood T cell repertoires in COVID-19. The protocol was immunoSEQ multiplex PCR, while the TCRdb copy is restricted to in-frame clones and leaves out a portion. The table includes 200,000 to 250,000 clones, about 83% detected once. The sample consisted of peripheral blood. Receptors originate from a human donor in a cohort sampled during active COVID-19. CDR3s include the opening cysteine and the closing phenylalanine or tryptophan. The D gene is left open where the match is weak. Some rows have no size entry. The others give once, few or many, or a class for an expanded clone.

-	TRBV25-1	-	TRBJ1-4	CASNEGERKLFF	TGTGCCAGCAACGAGGGAGAGAGAAAACTGTTTTTT
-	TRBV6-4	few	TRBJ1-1	CASRPDRMNTEAFF	TGTGCCAGCAGGCCCGACAGAATGAACACTGAAGCTTTCTTT
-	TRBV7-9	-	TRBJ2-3	CASSSTQGPSTDTQYF	TGTGCCAGCAGCTCCACACAGGGTCCTAGCACAGATACGCAGTATTTT
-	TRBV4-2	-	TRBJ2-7	CASSQAGGRIEYEQYF	TGTGCCAGCAGCCAGGCGGGTGGGAGGATAGAATACGAGCAGTACTTC
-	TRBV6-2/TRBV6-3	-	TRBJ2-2	CASSYSRGSGELFF	TGTGCCAGCAGTTACTCACGGGGGAGCGGGGAGCTGTTTTTT
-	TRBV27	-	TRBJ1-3	CASSSQGGNTIYF	TGTGCCAGCAGCAGTCAGGGGGGAAACACCATATATTTT
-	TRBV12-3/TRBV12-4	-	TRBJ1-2	CASSFRGDYGYTF	TGTGCCAGCAGTTTCCGGGGGGACTATGGCTACACCTTC
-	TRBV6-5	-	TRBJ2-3	CASSRGLHTDTQYF	TGTGCCAGCAGCAGGGGACTACACACAGATACGCAGTATTTT
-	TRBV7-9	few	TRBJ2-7	CASSATSGVFQYF	TGTGCCAGCAGCGCGACTAGTGGAGTTTTCCAGTACTTC
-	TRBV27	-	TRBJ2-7	CASSYIASYEQYF	TGTGCCAGCAGTTACATCGCCTCCTACGAGCAGTACTTC
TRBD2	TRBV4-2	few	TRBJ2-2	CASSYTSGTNTGELFF	TGTGCCAGCAGCTACACTAGCGGAACGAACACCGGGGAGCTGTTTTTT
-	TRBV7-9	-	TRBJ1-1	CASSLAEGEAFF	TGTGCCAGCAGCTTAGCCGAGGGGGAGGCTTTCTTT
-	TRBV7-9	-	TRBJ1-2	CASSLARRGGYTF	TGTGCCAGCAGCTTAGCCAGGCGGGGTGGCTACACCTTC
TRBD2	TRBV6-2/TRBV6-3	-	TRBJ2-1	CASSYPPGLAGEQFF	TGTGCCAGCAGTTACCCCCCGGGACTAGCGGGTGAGCAGTTCTTC
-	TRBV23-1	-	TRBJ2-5	CASSQSVVQGFYQETQYF	TGCGCCAGCAGTCAGTCCGTTGTACAGGGATTTTATCAAGAGACCCAGTACTTC
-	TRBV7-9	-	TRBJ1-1	CASNLVGSNTEAFF	TGTGCCAGCAACCTAGTAGGCTCTAACACTGAAGCTTTCTTT
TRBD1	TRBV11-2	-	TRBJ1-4	CASSFRTGDEKLFF	TGTGCCAGCAGCTTCCGGACAGGGGATGAAAAACTGTTTTTT
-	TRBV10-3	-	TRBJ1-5	CAINRNQPQHF	TGTGCCATAAACAGGAACCAGCCCCAGCATTTT
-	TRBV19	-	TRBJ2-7	CASSVRADRFYEQYF	TGTGCCAGTAGCGTACGGGCGGACAGATTCTACGAGCAGTACTTC
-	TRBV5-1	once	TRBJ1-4	CASSPRGGTNEKLFF	TGCGCCAGCAGCCCCCGAGGGGGAACTAATGAAAAACTGTTTTTT
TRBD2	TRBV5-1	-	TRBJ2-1	CASSPSGSSYNEQFF	TGCGCCAGCAGCCCTAGCGGAAGCTCCTACAATGAGCAGTTCTTC
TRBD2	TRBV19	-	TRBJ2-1	CASSLQPGLAAFNEQFF	TGTGCCAGTAGTCTTCAACCGGGACTAGCGGCGTTTAATGAGCAGTTCTTC
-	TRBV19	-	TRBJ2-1	CASSIGAYNEQFF	TGTGCCAGTAGTATAGGGGCTTATAATGAGCAGTTCTTC
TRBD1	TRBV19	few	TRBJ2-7	CASSPGTGEYF	TGTGCCAGTAGTCCCGGGACAGGGGAATACTTC
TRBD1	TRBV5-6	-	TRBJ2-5	CASSLGTVGETQYF	TGTGCCAGCAGCCTCGGGACAGTGGGGGAGACCCAGTACTTC
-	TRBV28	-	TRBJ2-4	CASLRRGELAKNIQYF	TGTGCCAGCCTCCGGAGAGGAGAGTTAGCCAAAAACATTCAGTACTTC
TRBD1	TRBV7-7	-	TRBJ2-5	CASSWGTGGKETQYF	TGTGCTAGCAGCTGGGGAACAGGGGGTAAAGAGACCCAGTACTTC
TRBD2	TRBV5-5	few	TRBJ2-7	CASSSTSGSPREQYF	TGTGCCAGCAGCTCGACTAGCGGGAGCCCCCGCGAGCAGTACTTC
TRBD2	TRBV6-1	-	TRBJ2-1	CASSDLLLAGYRNEQFF	TGTGCCAGCAGTGACCTCCTACTAGCGGGGTATAGGAATGAGCAGTTCTTC
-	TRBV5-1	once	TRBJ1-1	CASSLGSVKTEAFF	TGCGCCAGCAGCTTGGGATCGGTGAAGACTGAAGCTTTCTTT
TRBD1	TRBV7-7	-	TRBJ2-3	CASPDRGRTDTQYF	TGTGCTAGCCCCGACAGGGGTCGGACAGATACGCAGTATTTT
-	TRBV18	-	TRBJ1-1	CASSPPTSNIEAFF	TGTGCCAGCTCACCACCCACATCGAACATCGAAGCTTTCTTT
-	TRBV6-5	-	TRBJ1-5	CASSQGRDQPQHF	TGTGCCAGCAGTCAGGGGAGGGATCAGCCCCAGCATTTT
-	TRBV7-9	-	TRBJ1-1	CASRIGSTEAFF	TGTGCCAGCCGGATAGGGAGCACTGAAGCTTTCTTT
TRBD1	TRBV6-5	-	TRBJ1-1	CASSSPGTGDTEAFF	TGTGCCAGCAGTAGTCCCGGGACAGGGGACACTGAAGCTTTCTTT
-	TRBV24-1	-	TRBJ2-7	CATSEGGLSYEQYF	TGTGCCACCAGTGAGGGTGGGCTCTCCTACGAGCAGTACTTC
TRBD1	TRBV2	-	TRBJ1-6	CASSLGQGGTRSPLHF	TGTGCCAGCAGTCTCGGACAGGGCGGAACGAGGTCACCCCTCCACTTT
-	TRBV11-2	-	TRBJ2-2	CASSLVLSTGELFF	TGTGCCAGCAGCTTAGTTCTTAGCACCGGGGAGCTGTTTTTT
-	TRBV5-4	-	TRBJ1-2	CASSYSFRIDGYTF	TGTGCCAGCAGCTACAGCTTTCGGATAGATGGCTACACCTTC
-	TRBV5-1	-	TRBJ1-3	CASSLGTVGTGNTIYF	TGCGCCAGCAGCTTGGGCACGGTCGGTACTGGAAACACCATATATTTT
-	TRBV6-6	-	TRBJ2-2	CASSYGDAGELFF	TGTGCCAGCAGTTACGGAGATGCCGGGGAGCTGTTTTTT
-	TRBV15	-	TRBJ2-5	CATSRDPNGRGETQYF	TGTGCCACCAGCAGAGATCCCAACGGGAGAGGGGAGACCCAGTACTTC
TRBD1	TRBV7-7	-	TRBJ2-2	CASSPDREDTGELFF	TGTGCTAGCAGCCCGGACAGGGAAGACACCGGGGAGCTGTTTTTT
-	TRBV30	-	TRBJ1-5	CAWSGRGNQPQHF	TGTGCCTGGAGTGGCCGGGGCAATCAGCCCCAGCATTTT
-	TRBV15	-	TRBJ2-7	CATSRGVGRAYEQYF	TGTGCCACCAGCAGAGGGGTCGGGAGAGCCTACGAGCAGTACTTC
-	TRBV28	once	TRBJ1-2	CASNPRPPGNYGYTF	TGTGCCAGCAACCCACGCCCTCCAGGGAACTATGGCTACACCTTC
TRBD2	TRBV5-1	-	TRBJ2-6	CASSLTGTSGANVLTF	TGCGCCAGCAGCTTGACAGGGACTAGTGGGGCCAACGTCCTGACTTTC
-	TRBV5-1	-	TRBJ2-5	CASSLSGTYQETQYF	TGCGCCAGCAGCTTGTCAGGAACGTACCAAGAGACCCAGTACTTC
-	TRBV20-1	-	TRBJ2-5	CSVGRETQYF	TGCAGTGTCGGTCGGGAGACCCAGTACTTC
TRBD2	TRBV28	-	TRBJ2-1	CASWVQTSGKDEQFF	TGTGCCAGCTGGGTTCAGACTAGCGGGAAGGACGAGCAGTTCTTC
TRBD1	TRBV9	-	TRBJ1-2	CASSAYTGGYGYTF	TGTGCCAGCAGCGCGTACACAGGGGGCTATGGCTACACCTTC
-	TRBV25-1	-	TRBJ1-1	CASGRNSEAFF	TGTGCCAGCGGTCGGAACAGTGAAGCTTTCTTT
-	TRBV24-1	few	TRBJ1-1	CATSEETVENTEAFF	TGTGCCACCAGTGAAGAGACAGTAGAGAACACTGAAGCTTTCTTT
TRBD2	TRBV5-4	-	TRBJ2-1	CASSLPLAGHYNEQFF	TGTGCCAGCAGCTTGCCACTAGCGGGACACTACAATGAGCAGTTCTTC
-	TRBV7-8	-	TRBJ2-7	CASSADRYSYEQYF	TGTGCCAGCAGCGCCGACAGGTACTCCTACGAGCAGTACTTC
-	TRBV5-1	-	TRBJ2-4	CASSRGGPDTIQYF	TGCGCCAGCAGCCGCGGGGGCCCGGACACCATTCAGTACTTC